One and the same sample provided the 9 T cell receptor beta chains below, sequenced in a study of CD8 T cells in ankylosing spondylitis. TCRdb reprocessed the 5' RACE reads with MiXCR, giving one entry per CDR3 protein. In the table there are under 450,000 distinct CDR3 sequences, roughly 22% of which are singletons. Source material: blood, either unsorted or a sorted T cell fraction (not recorded which). The receptors come from a male donor with ankylosing spondylitis or in good health (not recorded which).

The V and J genes are TRBV7-8 and TRBJ2-7; D may correspond to TRBD1 or TRBD2 (5 bases each). Trimming took off 10 bases at V and 2 bases at J, with 15 bases between the two ends. Germline lookup yields CDR1 SGHVS and CDR2 FQNEAQ. The CDR3 sequence is 13 residues long. The CDR3 spells CATRGRGTYEQYF. The CDR3 region has the DNA TGTGCCACCCGGGGTAGGGGCACCTACGAGCAGTACTTC.

The table lists this clonotype with a few counts. The rearrangement links TRBV6-4 to TRBJ2-3; 7 bases are a match to TRBD2. CDR1 and CDR2 (germline): MRHNA, SNTAGT. The V and J ends lost 2 bases and 2 bases, in that order; junction bases with no gene match: 1. This CDR3 spans 14 amino acids. The CDR3 nucleotides are TGTGCCAGCAGTGACGCGGGGGACACAGATACGCAGTATTTT. This sequence encodes CASSDAGDTDTQYF.

The chain recombines TRBV24-1 with TRBJ2-3; TRBD2 is a possible D gene (7 bases). CDR1 and CDR2 (germline): KGHDR, SFDVKD. The CDR3 has 16 residues. V was clipped by 0 bases and J by 10 bases, with 19 bases between them. CDR3 nucleotides: TGTGCCACCAGTGATTTGACGGGGGCTAGCGGAGGTCCGCAGTATTTT. This sequence encodes CATSDLTGASGGPQYF.

In its sample, this clonotype was seen many times. V and J are TRBV27 and TRBJ2-5; TRBD2 matches at 8 bases. Looked up from germline, CDR1 is MNHEY and CDR2 is SMNVEV (reference sequence). The CDR3 is 13 amino acids. The trim removed 5 bases at V and 5 bases at J, leaving 4 bases unmatched. The CDR3 DNA is TGTGCCAGCAGTGCGACTAGCGCGGAGACCCAGTACTTC. Residues: CASSATSAETQYF.

The chain carries TRBV28 and TRBJ1-3; D may be TRBD1 (6 bases). Germline CDR1 MDHEN, CDR2 SYDVKM. This CDR3 comprises 14 residues. The V and J ends lost 3 bases and 3 bases respectively, with 9 bases between them. CDR3 amino acids: CASSFGGLGNTIYF. In DNA form, the CDR3 reads TGTGCCAGCAGTTTCGGGGGGCTTGGAAACACCATATATTTT.

This clonotype was seen a few times. The chain has TRBV28 and TRBJ2-2; TRBD1 agrees at 7 bases. With 5 bases clipped from V and 0 bases from J, the junction kept 6 bases outside the gene matches. Looked up from germline, CDR1 is MDHEN and CDR2 is SYDVKM. CDR3 length: 16 amino acids. As DNA, the CDR3 is TGTGCCAGCAGTAATGGACAGGTAGCGAACACCGGGGAGCTGTTTTTT. Translating it yields CASSNGQVANTGELFF.

This clonotype was detected only a few times. The rearrangement joins TRBV6-5 to TRBJ2-3, with 11 bases identical to TRBD2. The germline CDR1 and CDR2 sequences are MNHEY and SVGAGI. The length of the CDR3 is 16 residues. The V gene end was trimmed by 2 bases and the J gene end by 2 bases; junction bases not matched to a gene: 3. CDR3 bases: TGTGCCAGCAGTTACCTAGCGGGGGGATTCACAGATACGCAGTATTTT. Its protein product is CASSYLAGGFTDTQYF.

The CDR3 nucleotides are TGTGCCAGCAGCGAGCCCGGGACTAGCGGCACAGATACGCAGTATTTT. It encodes CASSEPGTSGTDTQYF. The chain carries TRBV7-9 and TRBJ2-3, with 10 bases matching TRBD2. The CDR3 runs to 16 residues. Germline V CDR1 and CDR2: SEHNR, FQNEAQ (reference sequence). Trimming took 5 bases from V and 1 from J; bases not matched to a gene: 6.

A few counts support this clonotype. The J gene is TRBJ2-2, the V gene TRBV20-1, with D perhaps TRBD1 (6 bases). V lost 6 bases and J 5 bases, leaving 19 bases between the germline ends. The germline V gene encodes CDR1 DFQATT and CDR2 SNEGSKA (reference sequence). The CDR3 consists of 15 residues. This chain's CDR3 is CSAEPGQRATGELFF. The CDR3 DNA reads as TGCAGTGCCGAGCCCGGACAGAGAGCGACCGGGGAGCTGTTTTTT.